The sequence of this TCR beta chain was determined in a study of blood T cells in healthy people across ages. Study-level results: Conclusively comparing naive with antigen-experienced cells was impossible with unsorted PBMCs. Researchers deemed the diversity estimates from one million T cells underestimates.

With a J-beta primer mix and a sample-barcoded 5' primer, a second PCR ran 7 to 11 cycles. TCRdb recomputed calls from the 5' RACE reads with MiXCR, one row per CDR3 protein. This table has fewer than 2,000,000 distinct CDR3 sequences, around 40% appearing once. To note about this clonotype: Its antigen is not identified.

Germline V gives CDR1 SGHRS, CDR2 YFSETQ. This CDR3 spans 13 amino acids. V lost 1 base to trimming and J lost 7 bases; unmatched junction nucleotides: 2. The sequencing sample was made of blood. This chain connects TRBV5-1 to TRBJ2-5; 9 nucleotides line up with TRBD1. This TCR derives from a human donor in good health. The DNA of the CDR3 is TGCGCCAGCAGCTTGTGGGGACAGGGGACCCAGTACTTC. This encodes CASSLWGQGTQYF. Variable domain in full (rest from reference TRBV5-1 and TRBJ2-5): KAGVTQTPRYLIKTRGQQVTLSCSPISGHRSVSWYQQTPGQGLQFLFEYFSETQRNKGNFPGRFSGRQFSNSRSEMNVSTLELGDSALYLCASSLWGQGTQYFGPGTRLLVL.